This is a list of T cell receptor beta chains from one sample in a study of response to subunit inactivated influenza vaccine. TCRdb reprocessed the RT-PCR reads via MiXCR and lists one record per CDR3 protein. The sample includes 450,000 to 500,000 distinct CDR3 sequences, roughly 11% of them seen just once. Sequencing was performed on PBMCs from blood, taken 45 days after vaccination. The receptor source for this set is a man aged 50-60 years who received an inactivated influenza vaccine. Each CDR3 is given with its conserved first and last residue. The D gene is left open where the match is weak. Not every row has a clone size; where given, it reads once, few, many or a size class.

abundance | j_gene | v_gene | d_gene | CDR3nt | CDR3aa
- | TRBJ1-6 | TRBV9 | TRBD1 | TGTGCCAGCAGCGTAGGACAGGGCCGGAATTCACCCCTCCACTTT | CASSVGQGRNSPLHF
medium-sized | TRBJ2-3 | TRBV10-3 | - | TGTGCCATCAGAGATCCAGGGACCAACACAGATACGCAGTATTTT | CAIRDPGTNTDTQYF
many | TRBJ2-3 | TRBV29-1 | TRBD2 | TGCAGCGTCGGAGCGGGAGTAAGGTCCGATACGCAGTATTTT | CSVGAGVRSDTQYF
- | TRBJ2-3 | TRBV7-9 | - | TGTGCCAGCAGCCCTGGACTTACTGTCACAGATACGCAGTATTTT | CASSPGLTVTDTQYF
few | TRBJ2-1 | TRBV7-2 | - | TGTGCCAGCAGCAGGCCGGGCAGGATTACACACAATGAGCAGTTCTTC | CASSRPGRITHNEQFF
few | TRBJ1-1 | TRBV20-1 | TRBD1 | TGCAGTGCTAGAGATGGGACAGCTTACACTGAAGCTTTCTTT | CSARDGTAYTEAFF
- | TRBJ1-3 | TRBV12-3/TRBV12-4 | TRBD1 | TGTGCCAGCAGTCGAATGACAGGGTCCGGAAACACCATATATTTT | CASSRMTGSGNTIYF
few | TRBJ2-5 | TRBV10-3 | TRBD2 | TGTGCCATCAGTGAGCGGGCTAGCGGGGGGGGTAAGGAGACCCAGTACTTC | CAISERASGGGKETQYF
many | TRBJ2-7 | TRBV20-1 | - | TGCAGTGCTAGACTCCGGGGCGCCTCCTACGAGCAGTACTTC | CSARLRGASYEQYF
many | TRBJ2-7 | TRBV6-1 | TRBD2 | TGTGCCAGCGCACGGACTACTAGCGGGGGTTCCTACGAGCAGTACTTC | CASARTTSGGSYEQYF
- | TRBJ2-3 | TRBV5-1 | - | TGCGCCAGCAGCTTGGACGTGGGAGATTATGGAGATACGCAGTATTTT | CASSLDVGDYGDTQYF
few | TRBJ2-7 | TRBV10-3 | - | TGTGCCATCAGTGAGTCGTGGACAGAGCCCTCCTACGAGCAGTACTTC | CAISESWTEPSYEQYF
few | TRBJ2-3 | TRBV12-3/TRBV12-4 | TRBD2 | TGTGCCAGCAGTTTAGTGCGCGGGAGGGGCACAGATACGCAGTATTTT | CASSLVRGRGTDTQYF
- | TRBJ2-7 | TRBV20-1 | TRBD1 | TGCAGTGCTAGAGGGACAGGCCACGAGCAGTACTTC | CSARGTGHEQYF
many | TRBJ1-2 | TRBV12-3/TRBV12-4 | TRBD1 | TGTGCCAGCAGTACCCAGGACAGGCTCCTCTATGGCTACACCTTC | CASSTQDRLLYGYTF
many | TRBJ2-7 | TRBV29-1 | TRBD1 | TGCAGCGTTGGGCAGGGGGTCTACGAGCAGTACTTC | CSVGQGVYEQYF
few | TRBJ2-5 | TRBV3-1 | TRBD2 | TGTGCCAGCAGCCAAGCTTTAGCGGGCCCCAGTGGGGCCCAGTACTTC | CASSQALAGPSGAQYF
many | TRBJ2-3 | TRBV12-3/TRBV12-4 | TRBD2 | TGTGCCAGCAAAGCTACGGGGGGGCGATGGGATACGCAGTATTTT | CASKATGGRWDTQYF
- | TRBJ1-6 | TRBV5-1 | TRBD1 | TGCGCCAGCAGCTTGGGGCAGGGGGATTCACCCCTCCACTTT | CASSLGQGDSPLHF
few | TRBJ2-5 | TRBV28 | - | TGTGCCAGCAGACCGGGGCTTGGGGGAGAAGAGACCCAGTACTTC | CASRPGLGGEETQYF
- | TRBJ2-7 | TRBV2 | - | TGTGCCAGCAGTGAATTCGGGGGCAAAGACGCCTACGAGCAGTACTTC | CASSEFGGKDAYEQYF
- | TRBJ2-5 | TRBV12-3/TRBV12-4 | - | TGTGCCAGCAGTAGAGGGCCGCGGGAGACCCAGTACTTC | CASSRGPRETQYF
few | TRBJ2-1 | TRBV5-1 | TRBD2 | TGCGCCAGCAGCTTGGGACTAGCGGGAGTAGAAGAGCAGTTCTTC | CASSLGLAGVEEQFF
- | TRBJ2-1 | TRBV9 | TRBD2 | TGTGCCAGCAGCAAGACTAGCCCGCTTGGTGAGCAGTTCTTC | CASSKTSPLGEQFF
few | TRBJ1-1 | TRBV12-3/TRBV12-4 | - | TGTGCCAGCAGTGAGCTACCGTACCCGGGCTCTGAAGCTTTCTTT | CASSELPYPGSEAFF
- | TRBJ2-2 | TRBV4-3 | - | TGCGCCAGCAGCCAAGAAAGATCTGCGGCCGGGGAGCTGTTTTTT | CASSQERSAAGELFF
many | TRBJ2-5 | TRBV5-5 | TRBD2 | TGTGCCAGCAGCTCACCGACTAGCGGGGGTAGGCAAGAGACCCAGTACTTC | CASSSPTSGGRQETQYF
- | TRBJ2-7 | TRBV5-1 | - | TGCGCCAGCAGCTTGGCGCCAGGGGAGGTCTACGAGCAGTACTTC | CASSLAPGEVYEQYF
few | TRBJ2-7 | TRBV7-2 | TRBD2 | TGTGCCAGCAGCTTAGGCGGGGGGCCTTTCGAGCAGTACTTC | CASSLGGGPFEQYF